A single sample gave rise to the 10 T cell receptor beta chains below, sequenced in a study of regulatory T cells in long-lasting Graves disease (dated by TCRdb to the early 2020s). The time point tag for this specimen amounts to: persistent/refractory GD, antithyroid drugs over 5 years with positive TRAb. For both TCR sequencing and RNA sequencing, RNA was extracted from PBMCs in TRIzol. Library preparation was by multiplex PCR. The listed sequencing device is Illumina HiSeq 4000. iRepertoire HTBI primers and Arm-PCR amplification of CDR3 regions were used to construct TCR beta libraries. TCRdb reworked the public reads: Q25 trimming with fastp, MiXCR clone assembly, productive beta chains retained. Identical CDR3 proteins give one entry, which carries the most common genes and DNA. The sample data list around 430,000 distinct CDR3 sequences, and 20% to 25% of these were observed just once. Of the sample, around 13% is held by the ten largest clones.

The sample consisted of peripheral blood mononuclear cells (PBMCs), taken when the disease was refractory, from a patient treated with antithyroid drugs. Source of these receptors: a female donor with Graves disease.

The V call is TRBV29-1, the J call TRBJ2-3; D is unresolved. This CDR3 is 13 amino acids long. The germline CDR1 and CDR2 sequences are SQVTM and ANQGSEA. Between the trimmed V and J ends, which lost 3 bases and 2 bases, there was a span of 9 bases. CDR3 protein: CSVDGPSTDTQYF. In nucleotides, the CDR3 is TGCAGCGTTGATGGCCCATCCACAGATACGCAGTATTTT.

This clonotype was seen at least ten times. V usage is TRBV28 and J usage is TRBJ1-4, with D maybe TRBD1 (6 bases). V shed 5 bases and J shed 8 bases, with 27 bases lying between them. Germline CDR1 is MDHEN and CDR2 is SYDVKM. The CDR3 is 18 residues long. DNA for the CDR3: TGTGCCAGCAGTCCACCTGGGGGGGGCACGGGAGTTGGGGAAAAACTGTTTTTT. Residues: CASSPPGGGTGVGEKLFF.

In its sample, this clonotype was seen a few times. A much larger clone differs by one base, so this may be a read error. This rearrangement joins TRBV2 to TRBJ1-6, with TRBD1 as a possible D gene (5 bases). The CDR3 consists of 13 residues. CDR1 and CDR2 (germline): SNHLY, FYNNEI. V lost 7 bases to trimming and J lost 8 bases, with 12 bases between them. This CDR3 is CASKGTVDSPLHF. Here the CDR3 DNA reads TGTGCCAGCAAGGGGACGGTTGATTCACCCCTCCACTTT.

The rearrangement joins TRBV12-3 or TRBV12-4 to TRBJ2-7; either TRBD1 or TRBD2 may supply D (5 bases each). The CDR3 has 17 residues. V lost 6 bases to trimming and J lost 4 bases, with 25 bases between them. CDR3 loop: CASRPGPRFPQRYEQYF. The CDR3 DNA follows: TGTGCCAGCAGACCGGGACCCCGGTTTCCCCAGCGATACGAGCAGTACTTC.

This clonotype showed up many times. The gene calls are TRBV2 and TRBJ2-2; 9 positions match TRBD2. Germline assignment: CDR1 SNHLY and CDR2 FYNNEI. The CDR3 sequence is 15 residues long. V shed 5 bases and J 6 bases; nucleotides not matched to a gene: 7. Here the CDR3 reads CASSPTSGAAGELFF. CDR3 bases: TGTGCCAGCAGTCCGACTAGCGGAGCTGCCGGGGAGCTGTTTTTT.

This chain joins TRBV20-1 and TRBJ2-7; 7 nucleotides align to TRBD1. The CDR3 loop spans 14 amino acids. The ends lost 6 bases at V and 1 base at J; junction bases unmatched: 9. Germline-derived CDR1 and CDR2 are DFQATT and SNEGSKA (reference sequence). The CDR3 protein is CSAPRGGWSYEQYF. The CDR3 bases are TGCAGTGCCCCCCGAGGGGGCTGGTCCTACGAGCAGTACTTC.

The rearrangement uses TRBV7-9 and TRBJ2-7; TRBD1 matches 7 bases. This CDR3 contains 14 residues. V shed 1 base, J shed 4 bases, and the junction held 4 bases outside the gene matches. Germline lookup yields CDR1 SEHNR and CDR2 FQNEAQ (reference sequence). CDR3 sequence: CASSLGQGEYEQYF. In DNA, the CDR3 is TGTGCCAGCAGCTTAGGGCAGGGGGAATACGAGCAGTACTTC.

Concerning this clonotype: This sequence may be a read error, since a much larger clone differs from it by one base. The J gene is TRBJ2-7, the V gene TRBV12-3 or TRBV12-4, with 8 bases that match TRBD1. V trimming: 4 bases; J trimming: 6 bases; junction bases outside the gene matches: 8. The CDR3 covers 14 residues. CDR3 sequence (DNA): TGTGCCAGCAGTTCCGGGGCAGGGGGCTTCGAGCAGTACTTC. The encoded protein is CASSSGAGGFEQYF.

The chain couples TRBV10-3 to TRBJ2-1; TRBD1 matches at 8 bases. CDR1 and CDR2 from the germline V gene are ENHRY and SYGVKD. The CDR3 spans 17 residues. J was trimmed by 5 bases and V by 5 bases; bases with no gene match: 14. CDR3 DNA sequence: TGTGCCATCAGTACACCTTCCAGGGGGCTTACTCACAATGAGCAGTTCTTC. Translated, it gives CAISTPSRGLTHNEQFF.

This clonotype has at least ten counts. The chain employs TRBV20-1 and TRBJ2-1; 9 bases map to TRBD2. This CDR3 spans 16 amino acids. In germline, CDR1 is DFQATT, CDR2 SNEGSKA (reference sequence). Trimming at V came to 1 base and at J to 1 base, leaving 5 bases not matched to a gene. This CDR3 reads CSARASGGPSYNEQFF. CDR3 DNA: TGCAGTGCTAGAGCAAGCGGGGGGCCTTCCTACAATGAGCAGTTCTTC.